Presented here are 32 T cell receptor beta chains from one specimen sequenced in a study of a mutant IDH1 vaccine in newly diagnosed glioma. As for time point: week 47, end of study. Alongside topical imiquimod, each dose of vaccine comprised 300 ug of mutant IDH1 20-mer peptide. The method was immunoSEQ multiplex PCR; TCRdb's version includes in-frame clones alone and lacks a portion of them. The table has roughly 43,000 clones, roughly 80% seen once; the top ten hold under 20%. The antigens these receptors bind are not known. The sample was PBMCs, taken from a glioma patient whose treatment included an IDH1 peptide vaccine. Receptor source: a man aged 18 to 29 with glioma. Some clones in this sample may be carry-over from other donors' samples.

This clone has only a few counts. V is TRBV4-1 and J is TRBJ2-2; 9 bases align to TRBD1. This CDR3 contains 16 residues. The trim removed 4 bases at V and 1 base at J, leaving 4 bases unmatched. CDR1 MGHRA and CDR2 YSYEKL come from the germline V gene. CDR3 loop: CASSLGTGWNTGELFF. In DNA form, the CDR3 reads TGCGCCAGCAGCCTAGGGACAGGGTGGAACACCGGGGAGCTGTTTTTT.

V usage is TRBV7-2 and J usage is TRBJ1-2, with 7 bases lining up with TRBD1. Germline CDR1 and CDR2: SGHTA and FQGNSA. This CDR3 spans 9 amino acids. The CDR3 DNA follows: TGTGCAACAGGGGCTGGCTACACCTTC. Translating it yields CATGAGYTF.

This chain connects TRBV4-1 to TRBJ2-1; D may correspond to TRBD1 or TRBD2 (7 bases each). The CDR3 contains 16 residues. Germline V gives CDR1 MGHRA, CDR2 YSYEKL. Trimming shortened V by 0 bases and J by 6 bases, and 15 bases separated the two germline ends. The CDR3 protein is CASSQDQGGAGNEQFF. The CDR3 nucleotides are TGCGCCAGCAGCCAAGATCAGGGGGGGGCGGGCAATGAGCAGTTCTTC.

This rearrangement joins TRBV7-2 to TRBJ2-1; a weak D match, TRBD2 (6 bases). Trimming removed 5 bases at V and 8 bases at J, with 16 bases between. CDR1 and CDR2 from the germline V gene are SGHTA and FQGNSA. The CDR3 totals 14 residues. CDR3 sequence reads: CASSPTRWRDEQFF. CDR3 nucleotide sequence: TGTGCCAGCAGCCCGACTAGGTGGAGGGATGAGCAGTTCTTC.

The DNA for the CDR3 is TGCGCCAGCAGCCAAGAGCAGGAGTGGGGCGGGAGACCCTACGAGCAGTACTTC. Its translation is CASSQEQEWGGRPYEQYF. The rearrangement links TRBV4-3 to TRBJ2-7; 7 nucleotides agree with TRBD2. This CDR3 spans 18 amino acids. CDR1 and CDR2 (germline): LGHNA, YSLEER. Trimming cost V 0 bases and J 2 bases; bases outside gene matches: 13.

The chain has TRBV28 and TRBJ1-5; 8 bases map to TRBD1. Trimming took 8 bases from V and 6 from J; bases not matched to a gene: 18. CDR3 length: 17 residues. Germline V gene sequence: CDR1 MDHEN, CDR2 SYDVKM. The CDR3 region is CASSIGIGAGGSQPQHF. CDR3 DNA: TGTGCCAGCTCCATTGGCATTGGGGCAGGGGGCTCTCAGCCCCAGCATTTT. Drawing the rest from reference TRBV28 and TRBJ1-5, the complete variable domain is DVKVTQSSRYLVKRTGEKVFLECVQDMDHENMFWYRQDPGLGLRLIYFSYDVKMKEKGDIPEGYSVSREKKERFSLILESASTNQTSMYLCASSIGIGAGGSQPQHFGDGTRLSIL.

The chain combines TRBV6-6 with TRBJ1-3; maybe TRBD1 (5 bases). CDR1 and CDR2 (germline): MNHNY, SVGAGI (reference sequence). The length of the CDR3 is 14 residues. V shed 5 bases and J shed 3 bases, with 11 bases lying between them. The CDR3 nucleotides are TGTGCCAGCAGTCCCCCAGGGAATGGAAACACCATATATTTT. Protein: CASSPPGNGNTIYF.

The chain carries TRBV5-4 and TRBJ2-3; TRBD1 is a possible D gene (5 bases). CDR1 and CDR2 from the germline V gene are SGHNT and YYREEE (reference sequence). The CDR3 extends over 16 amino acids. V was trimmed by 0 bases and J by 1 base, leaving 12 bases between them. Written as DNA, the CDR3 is TGTGCCAGCAGCTTGGGGGCAGGGATCGGCACAGATACGCAGTATTTT. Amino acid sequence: CASSLGAGIGTDTQYF.

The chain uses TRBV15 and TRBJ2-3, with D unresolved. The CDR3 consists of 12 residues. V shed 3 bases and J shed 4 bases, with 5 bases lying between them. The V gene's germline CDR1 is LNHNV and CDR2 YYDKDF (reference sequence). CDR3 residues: CATSSLSDTQYF. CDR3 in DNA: TGTGCCACCAGCAGTCTCTCAGATACGCAGTATTTT.

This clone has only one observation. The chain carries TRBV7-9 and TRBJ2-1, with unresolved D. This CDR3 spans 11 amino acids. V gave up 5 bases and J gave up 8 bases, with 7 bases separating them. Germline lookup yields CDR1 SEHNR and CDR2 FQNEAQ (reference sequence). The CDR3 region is CASSPGHEQFF. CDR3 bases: TGTGCCAGCAGCCCGGGCCATGAGCAGTTCTTC. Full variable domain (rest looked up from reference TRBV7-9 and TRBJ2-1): DTGVSQNPRHKITKRGQNVTFRCDPISEHNRLYWYRQTLGQGPEFLTYFQNEAQLEKSRLLSDRFSAERPKGSFSTLEIQRTEQGDSAMYLCASSPGHEQFFGPGTRLTVL.

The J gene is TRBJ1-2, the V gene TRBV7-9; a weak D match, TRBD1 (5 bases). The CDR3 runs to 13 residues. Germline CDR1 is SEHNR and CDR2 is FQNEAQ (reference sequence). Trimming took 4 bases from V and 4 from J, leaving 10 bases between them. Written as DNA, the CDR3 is TGTGCCAGCAGCTGGCAGGGCAGCTATGGCTACACCTTC. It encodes CASSWQGSYGYTF.

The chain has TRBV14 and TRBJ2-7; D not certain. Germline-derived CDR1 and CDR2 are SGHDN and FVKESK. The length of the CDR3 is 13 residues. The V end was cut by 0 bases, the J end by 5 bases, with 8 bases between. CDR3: CASSQERVDEQYF. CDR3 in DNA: TGTGCCAGCAGCCAAGAAAGGGTCGACGAGCAGTACTTC.

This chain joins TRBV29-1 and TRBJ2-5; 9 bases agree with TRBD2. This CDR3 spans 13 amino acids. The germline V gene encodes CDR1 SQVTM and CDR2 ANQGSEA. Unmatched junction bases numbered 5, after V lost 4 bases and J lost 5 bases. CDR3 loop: CSVGGLARETQYF. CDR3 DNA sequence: TGCAGCGTTGGGGGACTAGCTCGTGAGACCCAGTACTTC.

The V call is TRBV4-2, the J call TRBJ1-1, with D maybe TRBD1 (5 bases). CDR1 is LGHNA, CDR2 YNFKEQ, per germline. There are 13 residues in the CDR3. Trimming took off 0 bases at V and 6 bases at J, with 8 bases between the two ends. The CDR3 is CASSQEVGAEAFF. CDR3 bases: TGTGCCAGCAGCCAAGAGGTGGGGGCTGAAGCTTTCTTT.

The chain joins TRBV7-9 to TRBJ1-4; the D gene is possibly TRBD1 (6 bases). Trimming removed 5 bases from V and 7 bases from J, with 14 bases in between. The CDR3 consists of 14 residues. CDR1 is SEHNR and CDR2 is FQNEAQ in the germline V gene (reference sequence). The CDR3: CASSNDRLSEKLFF. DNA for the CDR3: TGTGCCAGCAGCAACGACAGGTTGAGTGAAAAACTGTTTTTT.

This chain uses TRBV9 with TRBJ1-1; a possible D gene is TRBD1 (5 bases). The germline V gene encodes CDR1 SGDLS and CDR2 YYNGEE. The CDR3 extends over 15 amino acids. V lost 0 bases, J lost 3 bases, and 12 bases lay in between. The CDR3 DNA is TGTGCCAGCAGCGTAGTAGGGGCGAGGGACACTGAAGCTTTCTTT. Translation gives CASSVVGARDTEAFF. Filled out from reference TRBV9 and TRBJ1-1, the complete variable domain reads DSGVTQTPKHLITATGQRVTLRCSPRSGDLSVYWYQQSLDQGLQFLIQYYNGEERAKGNILERFSAQQFPDLHSELNLSSLELGDSALYFCASSVVGARDTEAFFGQGTRLTVV.

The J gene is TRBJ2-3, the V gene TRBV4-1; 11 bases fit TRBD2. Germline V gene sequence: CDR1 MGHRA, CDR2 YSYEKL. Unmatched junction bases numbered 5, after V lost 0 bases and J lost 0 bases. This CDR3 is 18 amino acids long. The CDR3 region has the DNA TGCGCCAGCAGCCAAGAGAGGCTAGCGGGGGGAAGCACAGATACGCAGTATTTT. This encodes CASSQERLAGGSTDTQYF.

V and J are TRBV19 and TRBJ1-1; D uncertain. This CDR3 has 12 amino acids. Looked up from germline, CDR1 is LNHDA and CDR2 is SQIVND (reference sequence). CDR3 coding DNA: TGTGGAAGCCGGAGAGGTAACACTGAAGCTTTCTTT. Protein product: CGSRRGNTEAFF.

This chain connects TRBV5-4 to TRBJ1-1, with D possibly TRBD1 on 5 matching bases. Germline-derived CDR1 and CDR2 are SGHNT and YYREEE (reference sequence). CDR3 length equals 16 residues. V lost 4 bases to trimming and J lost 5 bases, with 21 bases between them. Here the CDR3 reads CASSRQTLVPGTEAFF. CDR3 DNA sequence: TGTGCCAGCAGCAGACAGACCTTGGTCCCGGGGACTGAAGCTTTCTTT.

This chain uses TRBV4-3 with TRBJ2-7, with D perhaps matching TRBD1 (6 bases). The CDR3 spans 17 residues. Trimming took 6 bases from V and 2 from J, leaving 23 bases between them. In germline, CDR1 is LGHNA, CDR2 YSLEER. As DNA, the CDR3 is TGCGCCAGCAGTTCTCACGCTGGGACACGTGCCCCCTACGAGCAGTACTTC. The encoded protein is CASSSHAGTRAPYEQYF.

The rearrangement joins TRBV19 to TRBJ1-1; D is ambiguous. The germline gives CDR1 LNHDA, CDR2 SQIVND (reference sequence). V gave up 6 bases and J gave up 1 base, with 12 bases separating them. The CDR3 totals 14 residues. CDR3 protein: CASRGNSKNTEAFF. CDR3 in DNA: TGTGCCAGTAGGGGGAACAGCAAGAACACTGAAGCTTTCTTT.

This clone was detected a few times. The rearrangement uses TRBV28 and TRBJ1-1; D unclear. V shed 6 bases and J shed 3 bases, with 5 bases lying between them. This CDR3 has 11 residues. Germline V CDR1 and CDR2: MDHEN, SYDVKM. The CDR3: CASRRYTEAFF. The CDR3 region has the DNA TGTGCCAGCAGACGGTACACTGAAGCTTTCTTT.

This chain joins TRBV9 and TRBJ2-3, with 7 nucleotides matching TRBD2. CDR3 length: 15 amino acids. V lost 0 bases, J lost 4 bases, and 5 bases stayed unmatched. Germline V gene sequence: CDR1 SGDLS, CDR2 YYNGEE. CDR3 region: CASSVAAGFADTQYF. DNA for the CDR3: TGTGCCAGCAGCGTAGCAGCGGGATTCGCAGATACGCAGTATTTT.

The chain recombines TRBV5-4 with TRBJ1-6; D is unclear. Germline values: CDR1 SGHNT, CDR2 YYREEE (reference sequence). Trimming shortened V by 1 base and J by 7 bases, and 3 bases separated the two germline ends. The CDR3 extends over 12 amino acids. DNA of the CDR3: TGTGCCAGCAGCTTGCCCAATTCACCCCTCCACTTT. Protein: CASSLPNSPLHF.

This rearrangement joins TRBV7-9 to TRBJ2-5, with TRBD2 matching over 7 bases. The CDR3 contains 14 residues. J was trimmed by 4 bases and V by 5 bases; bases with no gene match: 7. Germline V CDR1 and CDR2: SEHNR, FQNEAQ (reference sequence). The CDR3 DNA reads TGTGCCAGCAGCCCGACTAGCCTTCCAGAGACCCAGTACTTC. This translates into CASSPTSLPETQYF. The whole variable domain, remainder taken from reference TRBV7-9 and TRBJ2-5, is DTGVSQNPRHKITKRGQNVTFRCDPISEHNRLYWYRQTLGQGPEFLTYFQNEAQLEKSRLLSDRFSAERPKGSFSTLEIQRTEQGDSAMYLCASSPTSLPETQYFGPGTRLLVL.

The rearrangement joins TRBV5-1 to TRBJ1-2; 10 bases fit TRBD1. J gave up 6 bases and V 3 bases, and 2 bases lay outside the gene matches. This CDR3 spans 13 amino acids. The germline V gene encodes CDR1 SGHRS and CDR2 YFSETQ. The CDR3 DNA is TGCGCCAGCAGCTGGGGGACAGGGGATGGCTACACCTTC. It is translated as CASSWGTGDGYTF.

The CDR3 reads CASRESGNTIYF. As DNA, the CDR3 is TGTGCCAGCAGGGAATCTGGAAACACCATATATTTT. V usage is TRBV6-5 and J usage is TRBJ1-3; the D is unclear. CDR3 size: 12 residues. Germline V gives CDR1 MNHEY, CDR2 SVGAGI. The V and J ends lost 6 bases and 1 base respectively, with 4 bases between them.

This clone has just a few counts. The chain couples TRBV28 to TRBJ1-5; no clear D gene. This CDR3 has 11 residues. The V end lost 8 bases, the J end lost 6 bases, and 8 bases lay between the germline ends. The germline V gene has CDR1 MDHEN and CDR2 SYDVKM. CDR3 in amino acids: CASGSRQPQHF. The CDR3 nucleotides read TGTGCCAGCGGGAGTCGTCAGCCCCAGCATTTT.

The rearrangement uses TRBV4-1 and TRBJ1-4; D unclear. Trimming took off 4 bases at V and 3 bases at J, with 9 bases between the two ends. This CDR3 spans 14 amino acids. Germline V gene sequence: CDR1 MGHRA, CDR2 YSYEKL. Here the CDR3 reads CASSRPSANEKLFF. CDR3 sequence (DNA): TGCGCCAGCAGCCGCCCGTCAGCTAATGAAAAACTGTTTTTT.

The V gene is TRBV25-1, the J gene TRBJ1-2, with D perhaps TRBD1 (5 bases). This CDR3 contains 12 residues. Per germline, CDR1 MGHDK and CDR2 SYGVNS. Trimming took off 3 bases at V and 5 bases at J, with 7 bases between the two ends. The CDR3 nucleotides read TGTGCCAGCAGTGACAGGGAATATGGCTACACCTTC. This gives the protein CASSDREYGYTF.

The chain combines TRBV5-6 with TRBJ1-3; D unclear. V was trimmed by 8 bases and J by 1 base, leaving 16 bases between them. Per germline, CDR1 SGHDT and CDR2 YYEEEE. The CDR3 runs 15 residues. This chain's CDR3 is CASSEGMGSGNTIYF. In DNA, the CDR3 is TGTGCCAGTTCGGAAGGGATGGGGTCTGGAAACACCATATATTTT.

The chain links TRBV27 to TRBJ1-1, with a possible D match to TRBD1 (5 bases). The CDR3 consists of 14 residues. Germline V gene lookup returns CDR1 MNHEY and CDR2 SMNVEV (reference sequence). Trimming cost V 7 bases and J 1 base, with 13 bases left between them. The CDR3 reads CASTPGARNTEAFF. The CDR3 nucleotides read TGTGCCAGCACCCCTGGGGCTAGGAACACTGAAGCTTTCTTT.